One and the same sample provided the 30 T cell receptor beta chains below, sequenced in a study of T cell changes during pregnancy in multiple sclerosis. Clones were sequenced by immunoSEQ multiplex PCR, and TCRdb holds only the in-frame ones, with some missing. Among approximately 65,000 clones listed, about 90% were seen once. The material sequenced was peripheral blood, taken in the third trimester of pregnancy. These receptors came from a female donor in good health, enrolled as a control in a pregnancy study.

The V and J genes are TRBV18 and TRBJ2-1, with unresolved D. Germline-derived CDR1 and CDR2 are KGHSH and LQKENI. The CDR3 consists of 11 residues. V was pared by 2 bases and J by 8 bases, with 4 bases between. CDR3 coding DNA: TGTGCCAGCTCACCAATCGATGAGCAGTTCTTC. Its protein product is CASSPIDEQFF.

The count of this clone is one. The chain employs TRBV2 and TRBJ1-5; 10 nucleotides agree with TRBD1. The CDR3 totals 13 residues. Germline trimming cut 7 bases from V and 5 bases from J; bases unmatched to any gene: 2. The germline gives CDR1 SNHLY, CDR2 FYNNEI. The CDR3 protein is CASTGTGDQPQHF. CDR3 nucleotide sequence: TGTGCCAGCACGGGGACAGGGGATCAGCCCCAGCATTTT.

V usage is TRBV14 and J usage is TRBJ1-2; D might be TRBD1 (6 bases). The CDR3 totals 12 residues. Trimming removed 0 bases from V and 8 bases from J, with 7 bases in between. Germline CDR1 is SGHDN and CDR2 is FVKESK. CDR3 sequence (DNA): TGTGCCAGCAGCCAAGACAGGGGCGGCTACACCTTC. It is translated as CASSQDRGGYTF.

The CDR3 spells CASSLRRDRNEKLFF. CDR3 in DNA: TGCGCCAGCAGCTTGCGGAGGGACCGAAATGAAAAACTGTTTTTT. V is TRBV5-1 and J is TRBJ1-4; D is possibly TRBD1 (5 bases). Germline-derived CDR1 and CDR2 are SGHRS and YFSETQ. The CDR3 contains 15 residues. V was pared by 1 base and J by 5 bases, with 12 bases between.

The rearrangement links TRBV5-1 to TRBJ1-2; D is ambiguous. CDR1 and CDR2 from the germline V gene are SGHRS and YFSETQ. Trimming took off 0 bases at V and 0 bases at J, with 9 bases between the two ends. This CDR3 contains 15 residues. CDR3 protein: CASSLGQPANYGYTF. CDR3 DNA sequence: TGCGCCAGCAGCTTGGGGCAACCCGCTAACTATGGCTACACCTTC.

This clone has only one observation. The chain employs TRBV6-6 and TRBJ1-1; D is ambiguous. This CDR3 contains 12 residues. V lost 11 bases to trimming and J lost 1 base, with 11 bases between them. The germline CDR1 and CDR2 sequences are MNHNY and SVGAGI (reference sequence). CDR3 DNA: TGTGCCGGAGGTCCGGGGAACACTGAAGCTTTCTTT. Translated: CAGGPGNTEAFF.

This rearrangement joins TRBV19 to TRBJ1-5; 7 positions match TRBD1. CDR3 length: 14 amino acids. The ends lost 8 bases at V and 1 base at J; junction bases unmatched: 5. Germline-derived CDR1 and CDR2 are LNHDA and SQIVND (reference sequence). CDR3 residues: CASLGQKSNQPQHF. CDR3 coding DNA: TGTGCCAGTCTGGGACAGAAAAGCAATCAGCCCCAGCATTTT.

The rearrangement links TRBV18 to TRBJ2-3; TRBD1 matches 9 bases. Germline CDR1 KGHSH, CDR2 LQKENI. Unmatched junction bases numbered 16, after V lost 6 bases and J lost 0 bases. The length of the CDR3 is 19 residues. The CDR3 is CASSPRAYNRGPSTDTQYF. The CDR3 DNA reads TGTGCCAGCTCGCCCCGGGCCTATAACAGGGGGCCTAGCACAGATACGCAGTATTTT.

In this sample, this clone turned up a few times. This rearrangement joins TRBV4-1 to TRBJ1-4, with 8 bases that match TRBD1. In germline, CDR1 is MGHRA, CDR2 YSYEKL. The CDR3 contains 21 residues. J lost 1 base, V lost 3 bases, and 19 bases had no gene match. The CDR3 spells CASSHEPGKDRVFKTNEKLFF. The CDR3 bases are TGCGCCAGCAGCCACGAACCGGGCAAGGACAGGGTTTTCAAAACTAATGAAAAACTGTTTTTT.

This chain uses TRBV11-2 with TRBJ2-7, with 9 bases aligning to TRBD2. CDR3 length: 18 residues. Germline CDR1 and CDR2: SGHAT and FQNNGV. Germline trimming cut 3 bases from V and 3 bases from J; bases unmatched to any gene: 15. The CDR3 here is CASSLQVAGVRRGYEQYF. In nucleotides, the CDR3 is TGTGCCAGCAGCTTGCAGGTAGCGGGGGTCCGGAGGGGCTACGAGCAGTACTTC.

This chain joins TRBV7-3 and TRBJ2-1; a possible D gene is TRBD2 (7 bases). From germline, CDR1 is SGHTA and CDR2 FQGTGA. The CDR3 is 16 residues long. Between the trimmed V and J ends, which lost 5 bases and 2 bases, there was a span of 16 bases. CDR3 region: CASSPGRGGAYNEQFF. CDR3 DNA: TGTGCCAGCAGCCCCGGAAGAGGGGGGGCCTACAATGAGCAGTTCTTC.

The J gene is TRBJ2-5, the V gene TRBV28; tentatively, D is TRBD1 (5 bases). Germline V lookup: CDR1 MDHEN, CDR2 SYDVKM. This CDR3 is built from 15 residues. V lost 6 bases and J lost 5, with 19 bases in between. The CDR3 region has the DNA TGTGCCAGCAGGTCCAGGGCCAAACCAAGGGAGACCCAGTACTTC. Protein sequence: CASRSRAKPRETQYF.

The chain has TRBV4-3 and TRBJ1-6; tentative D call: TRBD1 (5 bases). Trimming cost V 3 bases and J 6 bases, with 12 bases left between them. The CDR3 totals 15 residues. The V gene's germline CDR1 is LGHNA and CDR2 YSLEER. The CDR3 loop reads CASSQRGSLNSPLHF. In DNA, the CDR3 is TGCGCCAGCAGCCAGCGGGGCAGTCTTAATTCACCCCTCCACTTT.

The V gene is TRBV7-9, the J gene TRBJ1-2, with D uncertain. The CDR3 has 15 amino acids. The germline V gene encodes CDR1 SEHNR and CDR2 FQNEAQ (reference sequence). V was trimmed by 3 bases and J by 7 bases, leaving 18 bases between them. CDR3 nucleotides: TGTGCCAGCAGCTTGTCTGAGGGCGCAACGTTTGGCTACACCTTC. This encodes CASSLSEGATFGYTF.

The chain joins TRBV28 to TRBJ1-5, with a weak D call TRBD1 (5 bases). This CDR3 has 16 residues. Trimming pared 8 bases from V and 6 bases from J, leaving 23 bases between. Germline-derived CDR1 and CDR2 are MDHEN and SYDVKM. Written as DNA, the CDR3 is TGTGCCAGCCGAATTAGTGGGCGGGGCGTAAGTCAGCCCCAGCATTTT. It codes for CASRISGRGVSQPQHF.

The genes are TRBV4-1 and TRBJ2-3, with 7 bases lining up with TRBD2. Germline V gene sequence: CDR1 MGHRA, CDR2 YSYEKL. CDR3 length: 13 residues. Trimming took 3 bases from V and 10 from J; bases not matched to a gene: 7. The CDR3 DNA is TGCGCCAGCAGCCAGGGGGGGAAACAGCCGCAGTATTTT. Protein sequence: CASSQGGKQPQYF.

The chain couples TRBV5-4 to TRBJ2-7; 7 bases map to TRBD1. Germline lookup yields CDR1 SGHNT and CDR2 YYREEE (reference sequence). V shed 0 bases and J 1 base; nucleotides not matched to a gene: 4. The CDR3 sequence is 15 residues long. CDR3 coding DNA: TGTGCCAGCAGCTTGGGACAGGGTTTATCCTACGAGCAGTACTTC. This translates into CASSLGQGLSYEQYF.

The CDR3 sequence is CASRGGFEAFF. The CDR3 DNA reads TGTGCCAGCAGGGGGGGGTTTGAAGCTTTCTTT. This rearrangement joins TRBV7-9 to TRBJ1-1, with a tentative D call TRBD1 (5 bases). The CDR3 runs to 11 residues. The germline V gene has CDR1 SEHNR and CDR2 FQNEAQ (reference sequence). V lost 6 bases to trimming and J lost 7 bases, with 9 bases between them.

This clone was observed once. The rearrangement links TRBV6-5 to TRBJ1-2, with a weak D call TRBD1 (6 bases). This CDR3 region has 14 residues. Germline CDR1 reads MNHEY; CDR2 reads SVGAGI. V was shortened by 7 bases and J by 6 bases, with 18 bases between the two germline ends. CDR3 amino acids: CASKKSGTSDGYTF. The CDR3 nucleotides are TGTGCCAGCAAAAAATCCGGGACAAGCGATGGCTACACCTTC.

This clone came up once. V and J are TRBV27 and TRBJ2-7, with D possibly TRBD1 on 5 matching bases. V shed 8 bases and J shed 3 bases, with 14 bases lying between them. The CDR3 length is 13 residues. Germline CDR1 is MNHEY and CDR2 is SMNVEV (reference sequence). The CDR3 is CASGADSFYEQYF. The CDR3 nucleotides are TGTGCCAGCGGAGCCGACAGCTTCTACGAGCAGTACTTC.

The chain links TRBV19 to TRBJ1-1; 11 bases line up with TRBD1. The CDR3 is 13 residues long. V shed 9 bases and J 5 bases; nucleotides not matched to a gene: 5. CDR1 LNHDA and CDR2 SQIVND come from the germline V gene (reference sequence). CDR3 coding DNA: TGTGCCAGCCGGGACAGGGGGATTACTGAAGCTTTCTTT. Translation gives CASRDRGITEAFF.

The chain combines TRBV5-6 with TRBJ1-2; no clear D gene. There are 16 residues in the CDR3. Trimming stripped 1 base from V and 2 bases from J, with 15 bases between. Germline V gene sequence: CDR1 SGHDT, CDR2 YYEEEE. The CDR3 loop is CASSLYYLSENYGYTF. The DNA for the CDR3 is TGTGCCAGCAGCTTGTACTATCTGTCGGAGAACTATGGCTACACCTTC.

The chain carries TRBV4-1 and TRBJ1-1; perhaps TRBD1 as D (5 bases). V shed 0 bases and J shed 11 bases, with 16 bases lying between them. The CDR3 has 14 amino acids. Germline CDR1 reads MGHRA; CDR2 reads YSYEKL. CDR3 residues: CASSQDLRGSKAFF. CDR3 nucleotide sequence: TGCGCCAGCAGCCAAGATCTTAGGGGTAGCAAGGCTTTCTTT.

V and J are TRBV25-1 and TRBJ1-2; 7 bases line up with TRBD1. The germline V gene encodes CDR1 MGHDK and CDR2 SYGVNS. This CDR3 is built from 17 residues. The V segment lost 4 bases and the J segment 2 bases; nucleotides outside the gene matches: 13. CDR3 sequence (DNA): TGTGCCAGCAGTGGCACACACCCTTTGACAGGGAACTATGGCTACACCTTC. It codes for CASSGTHPLTGNYGYTF.

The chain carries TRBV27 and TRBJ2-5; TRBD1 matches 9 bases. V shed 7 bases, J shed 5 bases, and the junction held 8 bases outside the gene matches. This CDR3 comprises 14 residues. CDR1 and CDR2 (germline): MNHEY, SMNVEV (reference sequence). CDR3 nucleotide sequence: TGTGCCAGCAAACCGACAGGGGGGGAGGAGACCCAGTACTTC. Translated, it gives CASKPTGGEETQYF.

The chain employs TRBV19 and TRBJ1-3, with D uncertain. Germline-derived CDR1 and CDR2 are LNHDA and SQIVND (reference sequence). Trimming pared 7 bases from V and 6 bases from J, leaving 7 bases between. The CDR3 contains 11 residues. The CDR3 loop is CASTRENTIYF. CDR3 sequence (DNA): TGTGCCAGTACCCGGGAAAACACCATATATTTT.

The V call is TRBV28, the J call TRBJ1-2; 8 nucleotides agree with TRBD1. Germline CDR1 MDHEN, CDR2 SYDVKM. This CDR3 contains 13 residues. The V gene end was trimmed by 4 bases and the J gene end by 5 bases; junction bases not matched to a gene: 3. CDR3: CASSYRGGYGYTF. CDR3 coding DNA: TGTGCCAGCAGTTACAGGGGGGGGTATGGCTACACCTTC.

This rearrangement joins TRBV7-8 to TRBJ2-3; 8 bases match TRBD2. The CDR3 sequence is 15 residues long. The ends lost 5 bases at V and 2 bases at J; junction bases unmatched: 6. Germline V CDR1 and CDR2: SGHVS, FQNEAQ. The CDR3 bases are TGTGCCAGCAGCCCTGAAGCGGGGGTCACAGATACGCAGTATTTT. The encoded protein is CASSPEAGVTDTQYF.

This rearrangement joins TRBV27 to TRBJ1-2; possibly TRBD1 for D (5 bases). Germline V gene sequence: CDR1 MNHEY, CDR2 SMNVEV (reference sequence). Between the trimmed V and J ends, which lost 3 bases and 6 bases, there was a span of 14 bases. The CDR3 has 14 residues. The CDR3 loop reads CASSLGGTSDGYTF. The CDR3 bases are TGTGCCAGCAGTTTGGGCGGGACCTCGGATGGCTACACCTTC.

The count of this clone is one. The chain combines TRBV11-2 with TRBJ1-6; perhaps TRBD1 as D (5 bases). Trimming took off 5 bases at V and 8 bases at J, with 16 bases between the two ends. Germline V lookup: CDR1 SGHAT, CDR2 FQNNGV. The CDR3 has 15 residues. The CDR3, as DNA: TGTGCCAGCAGCGCCTTGTGGGGCGCGGATTCACCCCTCCACTTT. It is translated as CASSALWGADSPLHF.